This TCR beta chain was observed in a study of T cell responses to AZD1222 COVID-19 vaccine. Study overall: Second doses at about 4 or about 12 weeks were pooled. Study results and limitations: CD4 TCRs associated with vaccination spanned spike, dominating at 160-218 and 743-854.

The CDR3 runs 14 residues. Germline lookup yields CDR1 LNHDA and CDR2 SQIVND (reference sequence). The V gene lost 5 bases and the J gene lost 0 bases, with 8 bases spanning the gap. This clone occurred once. What it binds is not known. Assay used: immunoSEQ multiplex PCR; TCRdb lists only in-frame clones, some missing. The sample includes approximately 80,000 clones, 85% to 90% of them seen just once. The V and J genes are TRBV19 and TRBJ1-5, with no clear D. The sequencing used peripheral blood, collected on day 0 of AZD1222 vaccination. This receptor was taken from an adult in good health. The CDR3 DNA follows: TGTGCCAGTAGTCCTCTTTATAGCAATCAGCCCCAGCATTTT. It specifies CASSPLYSNQPQHF.